The clone carrying this TCR beta chain was seen a few times. Its cognate antigen is unknown. The time point here: baseline, week 1 (first vaccination visit). The treatment denotes: pre-vaccination baseline after standard-of-care therapy. The study enrolled donors with new WHO grade 3 or 4 IDH1-mutant, ATRX-lost astrocytomas. The sample comes from a study of a mutant IDH1 vaccine in newly diagnosed glioma. Study details: Former treatment meant radiotherapy, temozolomide, or both; the majority had gotten both. The study's findings and limits: Any relationship between pseudoprogression and changes in top peripheral T cell clonotypes seemed absent. It was more than 80% of patients that developed vaccine-induced immune responses.

V lost 4 bases and J lost 4; bases outside the gene matches: 4. Germline values: CDR1 SGHKS, CDR2 YYEKEE (reference sequence). The CDR3 has 13 amino acids. TCRdb's copy holds only in-frame clones and misses some; the assay was immunoSEQ multiplex PCR. The sample consists of over 55,000 clones, approximately 82% of them appearing once. The clonotype was recovered from a woman between 18 and 30 years old with glioma. Some clones in this sample may be carry-over from other donors' samples. The rearrangement links TRBV5-5 to TRBJ1-2; TRBD1 matches at 7 bases. The material was peripheral blood mononuclear cells (PBMCs), obtained from a glioma patient treated with radiotherapy, temozolomide or both. The CDR3 sequence: CASSQTGIYGYTF. DNA of the CDR3: TGTGCCAGCAGCCAGACAGGGATCTATGGCTACACCTTC. The whole variable domain, filled in from reference TRBV5-5 and TRBJ1-2, reads DAGVTQSPTHLIKTRGQQVTLRCSPISGHKSVSWYQQVLGQGPQFIFQYYEKEERGRGNFPDRFSARQFPNYSSELNVNALLLGDSALYLCASSQTGIYGYTFGSGTRLTVV.